Included here is one T cell receptor (beta chain) sequence, with context. The antigen remains unidentified. The sample comes from a study of T cell responses to AZD1222 COVID-19 vaccine. Some clones are missing from TCRdb's copy, which holds only in-frame ones; the method was immunoSEQ multiplex PCR. The sample holds 150,000 to 200,000 clones, around 90% seen once. Notes on the study in general: As reported, nearly half of all spike-specific TCRs target variant regions that are unmutated. White British ancestry dominated among donors, who included more females, and clonal diversity was possibly underestimated. The breadth and depth of Spike-specific TCRs increased once two AZD1222 doses had been given.

From germline, CDR1 is MDHEN and CDR2 SYDVKM. This CDR3 is built from 20 residues. J was trimmed by 0 bases and V by 4 bases; bases with no gene match: 17. Sequencing was performed on peripheral blood, taken 28 days after the second AZD1222 dose. The receptor was derived from an adult who received the AZD1222 COVID-19 vaccine. The rearrangement joins TRBV28 to TRBJ1-4; 7 bases map to TRBD1. The CDR3 sequence is CASSSYPQGVRLATNEKLFF. The DNA for the CDR3 is TGTGCCAGCAGTTCGTACCCGCAGGGGGTGAGACTTGCAACTAATGAAAAACTGTTTTTT.